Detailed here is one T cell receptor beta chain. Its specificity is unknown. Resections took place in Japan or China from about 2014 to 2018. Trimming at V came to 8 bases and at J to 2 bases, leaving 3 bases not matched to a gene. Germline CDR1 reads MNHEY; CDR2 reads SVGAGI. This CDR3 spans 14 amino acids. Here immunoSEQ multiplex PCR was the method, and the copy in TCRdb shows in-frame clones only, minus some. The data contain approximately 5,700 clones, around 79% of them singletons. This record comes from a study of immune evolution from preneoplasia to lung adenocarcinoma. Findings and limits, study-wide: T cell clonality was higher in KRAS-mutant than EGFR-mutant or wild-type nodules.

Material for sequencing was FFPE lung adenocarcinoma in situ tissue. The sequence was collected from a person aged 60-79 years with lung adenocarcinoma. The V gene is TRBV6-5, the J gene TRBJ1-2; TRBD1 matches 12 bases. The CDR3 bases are TGTGCCAGCGGAGGGACAGGGGGCAACTATGGCTACACCTTC. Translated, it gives CASGGTGGNYGYTF.